The 20 T cell receptor beta chains below were found in one sample sequenced in a study of T cells in Graves' hyperthyroidism and ophthalmopathy. The TCR beta CDR3 regions underwent amplification using RNA transcripts as the source. First-round RT-PCR with HTBI primers amplified the TCR CDR3 region. One entry per CDR3 protein results from TCRdb running MiXCR on the multiplex PCR reads. The sample has about 680,000 distinct CDR3 sequences, around a third seen once; the top ten hold approximately 31%. Sequencing was done on a sample of blood. All receptors derive from a woman aged 40 to 50 with Graves' hyperthyroidism.

This clonotype appeared many times. The chain links TRBV29-1 to TRBJ1-5, with D possibly TRBD1 on 5 matching bases. The CDR3 runs 13 residues. CDR1 is SQVTM, CDR2 ANQGSEA, per germline. Deletions cut 6 bases from V and 9 bases from J, with 18 bases between. The CDR3: CSVMGLNGVPQHF. The DNA of the CDR3 is TGCAGCGTAATGGGACTCAATGGGGTGCCCCAGCATTTT. The full variable domain, with the rest looked up from reference TRBV29-1 and TRBJ1-5, is SAVISQKPSRDICQRGTSLTIQCQVDSQVTMMFWYRQQPGQSLTLIATANQGSEATYESGFVIDKFPISRPNLTFSTLTVSNMSPEDSSIYLCSVMGLNGVPQHFGDGTRLSIL.

In its sample, this clonotype was seen many times. The V gene is TRBV7-9, the J gene TRBJ1-2; a weak D match, TRBD1 (6 bases). In germline, CDR1 is SEHNR, CDR2 FQNEAQ (reference sequence). This CDR3 is 15 amino acids long. V dropped 3 bases and J dropped 4 bases, with 15 bases sitting between them. In DNA, the CDR3 is TGTGCCAGCAGCTTCAGAGGCTCGGACAGCTATGGCTACACCTTC. It is translated as CASSFRGSDSYGYTF.

The chain combines TRBV11-2 with TRBJ2-7; 9 bases are a match to TRBD1. Germline assignment: CDR1 SGHAT and CDR2 FQNNGV. After removal of 8 bases from V and 5 bases from J, the junction contained 10 bases not matched to a gene. This CDR3 contains 14 residues. CDR3 bases: TGTGCCAGCTCAGCCGGGACAGGGATCGACGAGCAGTACTTC. Its translation: CASSAGTGIDEQYF.

Worth noting for this clonotype: A much larger clone sits a single nucleotide away, making a read error possible. V is TRBV12-3 or TRBV12-4 and J is TRBJ1-3; D is unclear. This CDR3 has 12 residues. Trimming shortened V by 6 bases and J by 9 bases, and 12 bases separated the two germline ends. The CDR3 protein is CASSQWMVTIYF. Here the CDR3 DNA reads TGTGCCAGCAGCCAGTGGATGGTCACCATATATTTT.

The chain employs TRBV5-4 and TRBJ2-1; D remains unclear. Trimming took 0 bases from V and 5 from J, leaving 6 bases between them. This CDR3 spans 13 amino acids. From germline, CDR1 is SGHNT and CDR2 YYREEE (reference sequence). The CDR3 bases are TGTGCCAGCAGCTTGGCCGGTCACAATGAGCAGTTCTTC. Translated, it gives CASSLAGHNEQFF.

This clonotype was seen at least ten times. J is TRBJ1-2 and V is TRBV29-1; 7 nucleotides line up with TRBD1. V gave up 4 bases and J gave up 6 bases; unmatched junction bases: 8. This CDR3 spans 13 amino acids. The germline gives CDR1 SQVTM, CDR2 ANQGSEA. Written as DNA, the CDR3 is TGCAGCGTTGTACAACAGGGGATGGATGGCTACACCTTC. Its protein product is CSVVQQGMDGYTF.

To note about this clonotype: At one boundary the junction diverges from the germline segment, which might be a read error. The chain is built from TRBV7-9 and TRBJ1-3; perhaps TRBD1 as D (5 bases). Germline lookup yields CDR1 SEHNR and CDR2 FQNEAQ (reference sequence). The CDR3 runs to 15 residues. Here the CDR3 DNA reads TGTGCCAGCAGTCCAAAAGGGGCTCCTGGAAACACCATGTATTTT. Its translation is CASSPKGAPGNTMYF.

This clonotype occurred a few times. The germline gene is not matched at one end of the junction; a read error may be the cause. The rearrangement uses TRBV11-3 and TRBJ2-7, with D unclear. Germline loops: CDR1 SGHNT, CDR2 YENEEA. This CDR3 region has 14 residues. In DNA, the CDR3 is TGCGCCAGCAGCCAAGACATTGACACCTACGAGCAGTACTTC. Protein product: CASSQDIDTYEQYF.

Comment on this clonotype: Germline and junction disagree at one end, which may indicate a read error. V usage is TRBV24-1 and J usage is TRBJ2-5; the D gene could be TRBD1 or TRBD2 (5 bases each). Germline assignment: CDR1 KGHDR and CDR2 SFDVKD. The CDR3 is 15 amino acids. In nucleotides, the CDR3 is TGTGCCAGCAGTTTTTCTGGGACCACGAGCGAGACCCAGTACTTC. Amino acid sequence: CASSFSGTTSETQYF.

The sample holds many counts of this clonotype. This sequence joins TRBV7-3 and TRBJ2-6; TRBD1 matches 8 bases. Germline-derived CDR1 and CDR2 are SGHTA and FQGTGA. The CDR3 spans 17 residues. With V trimmed by 5 bases and J by 0 bases, 6 bases remained unmatched. The DNA for the CDR3 is TGTGCCAGCAGCGAAGGGACAGGCCTCTCTGGGGCCAACGTCCTGACTTTC. It encodes CASSEGTGLSGANVLTF.

The genes are TRBV28 and TRBJ1-5; TRBD1 is a possible D gene (5 bases). The CDR3 contains 15 residues. The V and J ends lost 6 bases and 8 bases respectively, with 20 bases between them. The germline V gene encodes CDR1 MDHEN and CDR2 SYDVKM. The CDR3 is CASSLLMSTVEPQHF. DNA for the CDR3: TGTGCCAGCAGCCTCCTTATGTCGACAGTGGAGCCCCAGCATTTT. Full variable domain (outside the CDR3, taken from reference TRBV28 and TRBJ1-5): DVKVTQSSRYLVKRTGEKVFLECVQDMDHENMFWYRQDPGLGLRLIYFSYDVKMKEKGDIPEGYSVSREKKERFSLILESASTNQTSMYLCASSLLMSTVEPQHFGDGTRLSIL.

This clonotype was found a few times. This may be a read error: a much more frequent sequence differs by one nucleotide. J is TRBJ1-2 and V is TRBV10-3, with D unresolved. Trimming pared 4 bases from V and 6 bases from J, leaving 18 bases between. The CDR3 extends over 15 amino acids. Looked up from germline, CDR1 is ENHRY and CDR2 is SYGVKD. The CDR3 protein is CAISGSGRTSNGYTF. In nucleotides, the CDR3 is TGTGCCATCAGTGGCTCCGGACGGACCTCTAATGGCTACACCTTC.

This rearrangement joins TRBV7-6 to TRBJ1-1; unclear D gene. This CDR3 contains 14 residues. The V end lost 7 bases, the J end lost 2 bases, and 14 bases lay between the germline ends. Germline V gene data show CDR1 as SGHVS and CDR2 as FNYEAQ. The chain's CDR3 is CASTGRYPNTEAFF. The CDR3 DNA is TGTGCCAGCACCGGCCGATATCCCAACACTGAAGCTTTCTTT.

This clonotype came up many times. The rearrangement uses TRBV20-1 and TRBJ1-1; 9 bases map to TRBD1. V was pared by 0 bases and J by 4 bases, with 6 bases of the junction left unmatched. Per germline, CDR1 DFQATT and CDR2 SNEGSKA (reference sequence). This CDR3 spans 15 amino acids. The DNA of the CDR3 is TGCAGTGCTAGAGACATCGGGACAGGGCCCACTGAAGCTTTCTTT. It codes for CSARDIGTGPTEAFF.

This clonotype has only a few counts. This chain uses TRBV6-6 with TRBJ1-1, with D hard to call. Trimming left V 4 bases short and J 1 base short, with 19 bases between. The CDR3 is made up of 17 amino acids. Per the germline V gene, CDR1 is MNHNY and CDR2 is SVGAGI (reference sequence). The CDR3 region is CASSFRAISWENTEAFF. DNA for the CDR3: TGTGCCAGCAGTTTTCGCGCCATCTCGTGGGAGAACACTGAAGCTTTCTTT.

V and J are TRBV7-2 and TRBJ1-6, with D uncertain. Trimming left V 8 bases short and J 3 bases short, with 11 bases between. This CDR3 region has 14 residues. Germline values: CDR1 SGHTA, CDR2 FQGNSA. The CDR3 coding sequence is TGTGCCAGCGGAGGACTGTACTATAATTCACCCCTCCACTTT. Translation gives CASGGLYYNSPLHF. The full variable domain, its missing parts supplied by reference TRBV7-2 and TRBJ1-6, is GAGVSQSPSNKVTEKGKDVELRCDPISGHTALYWYRQSLGQGLEFLIYFQGNSAPDKSGLPSDRFSAERTGGSVSTLTIQRTQQEDSAVYLCASGGLYYNSPLHFGNGTRLTVT.

The rearrangement uses TRBV7-2 and TRBJ2-7; D not certain. The J call could be wrong; TRBJ2-1 is a better fit for the DNA end. This CDR3 comprises 15 residues. CDR1 is SGHTA and CDR2 is FQGNSA in the germline V gene. The DNA of the CDR3 is TGTGCCAGCACCACCCCCTATAACCCCTACAATGAGCAGTTCTTC. Translated: CASTTPYNPYNEQFF.

The chain combines TRBV12-3 or TRBV12-4 with TRBJ2-7, with 7 nucleotides matching TRBD1. Matching the DNA end better, TRBJ2-1 makes the J call doubtful. The CDR3 is 13 residues long. The DNA for the CDR3 is TGTGCCAGCAGTTCACAGGGGTACAATGAGCAGTTCTTC. It translates to CASSSQGYNEQFF.

The chain links TRBV7-2 to TRBJ2-7; D is possibly TRBD2 (6 bases). The V end was cut by 5 bases, the J end by 3 bases, with 14 bases between. The CDR3 covers 14 residues. Germline values: CDR1 SGHTA, CDR2 FQGNSA. The CDR3 coding sequence is TGTGCCAGCAGCCAATGGGGGAGGCTCTACGAGCAGTACTTC. As protein: CASSQWGRLYEQYF.

The V gene is TRBV20-1, the J gene TRBJ1-5; 8 nucleotides align to TRBD1. Per the germline V gene, CDR1 is DFQATT and CDR2 is SNEGSKA (reference sequence). V dropped 3 bases and J dropped 4; count of bases not matched to a gene: 8. The CDR3 has 15 amino acids. CDR3 region: CSARWAGGSNQPQHF. DNA of the CDR3: TGCAGTGCTAGGTGGGCAGGGGGCTCTAATCAGCCCCAGCATTTT.